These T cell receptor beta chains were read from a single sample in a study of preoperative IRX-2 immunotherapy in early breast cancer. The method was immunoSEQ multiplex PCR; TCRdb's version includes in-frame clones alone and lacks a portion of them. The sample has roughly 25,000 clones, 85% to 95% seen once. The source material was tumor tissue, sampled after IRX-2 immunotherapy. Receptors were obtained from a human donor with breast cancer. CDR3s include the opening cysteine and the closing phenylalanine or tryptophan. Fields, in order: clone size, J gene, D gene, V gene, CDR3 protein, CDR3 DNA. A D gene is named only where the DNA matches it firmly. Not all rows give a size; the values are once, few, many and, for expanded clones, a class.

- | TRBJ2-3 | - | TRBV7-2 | CASSTYRTDTQYF | TGTGCCAGCAGCACTTACCGCACAGATACGCAGTATTTT
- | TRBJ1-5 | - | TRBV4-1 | CASSQREGDQPQHF | TGCGCCAGCAGCCAAAGAGAAGGGGATCAGCCCCAGCATTTT
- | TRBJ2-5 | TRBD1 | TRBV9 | CASSVSKIRQGAEETQYF | TGTGCCAGCAGCGTTTCGAAAATTAGACAGGGGGCGGAAGAGACCCAGTACTTC
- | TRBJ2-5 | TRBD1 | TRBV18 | CASSPWTGLETQYF | TGTGCCAGCTCACCTTGGACAGGACTGGAGACCCAGTACTTC
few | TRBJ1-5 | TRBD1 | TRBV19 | CASSIPPDRVGTQHF | TGTGCCAGTAGTATCCCCCCCGACAGGGTAGGGACCCAGCATTTT
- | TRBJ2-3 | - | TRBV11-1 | CASSLRRAGTDTQYF | TGTGCCAGCAGCTTGAGGAGGGCTGGAACAGATACGCAGTATTTT
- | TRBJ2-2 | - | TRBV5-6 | CASSLGQPTGELFF | TGTGCCAGCAGCTTGGGACAGCCCACCGGGGAGCTGTTTTTT
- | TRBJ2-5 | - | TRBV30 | CAWSVGLGLRGTQYF | TGTGCCTGGAGTGTCGGATTGGGCCTCCGTGGGACCCAGTACTTC
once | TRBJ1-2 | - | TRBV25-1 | CASSGRRQDGYGYTF | TGTGCCAGCAGCGGGAGAAGACAGGACGGCTATGGCTACACCTTC
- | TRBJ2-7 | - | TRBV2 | CASKGGRYEQYF | TGTGCCAGCAAGGGCGGTCGCTACGAGCAGTACTTC
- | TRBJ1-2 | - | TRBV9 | CASSAFGGSGYTF | TGTGCCAGCAGCGCTTTCGGGGGGTCTGGCTACACCTTC
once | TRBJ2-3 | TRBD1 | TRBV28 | CASSPRDRGFGDTQYF | TGTGCCAGCAGTCCTAGGGACAGGGGGTTCGGAGATACGCAGTATTTT
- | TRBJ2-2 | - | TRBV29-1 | CSVDFRGNTGELFF | TGCAGCGTTGACTTCAGGGGAAATACCGGGGAGCTGTTTTTT
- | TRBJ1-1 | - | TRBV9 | CASSAGTAMNTEAFF | TGTGCCAGCAGCGCCGGGACGGCCATGAACACTGAAGCTTTCTTT
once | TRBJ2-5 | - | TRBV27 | CASKDDRYRDSQETQYF | TGTGCCAGCAAGGATGACCGGTACCGGGACTCACAAGAGACCCAGTACTTC
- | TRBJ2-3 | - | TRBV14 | CASSRAGSADTQYF | TGTGCCAGCAGCCGGGCAGGGTCAGCAGATACGCAGTATTTT
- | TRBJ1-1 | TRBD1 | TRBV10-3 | CAISRQGGTEAFF | TGTGCCATCAGCCGACAGGGAGGCACTGAAGCTTTCTTT
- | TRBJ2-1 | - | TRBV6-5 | CASRRDNRAGNEQFF | TGTGCCAGCAGACGGGACAATAGGGCGGGGAATGAGCAGTTCTTC
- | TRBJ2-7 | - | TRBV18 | CASSLRGPDEQYF | TGTGCCAGCTCACTTCGGGGACCGGACGAGCAGTACTTC
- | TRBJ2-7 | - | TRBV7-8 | CASSRGPGAYEQYF | TGTGCCAGCAGCAGAGGCCCGGGGGCGTACGAGCAGTACTTC
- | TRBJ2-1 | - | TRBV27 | CASSLKPNEQFF | TGTGCCAGCAGTTTAAAGCCCAATGAGCAGTTCTTC
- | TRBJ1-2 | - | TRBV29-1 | CSVAGRHYGYTF | TGCAGCGTTGCAGGACGTCACTATGGCTACACCTTC
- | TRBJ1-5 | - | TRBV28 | CASSFHGRGSNQPQHF | TGTGCCAGCAGTTTTCACGGGCGAGGGAGCAATCAGCCCCAGCATTTT
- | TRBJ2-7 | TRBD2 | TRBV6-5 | CASRPDGGGEQYF | TGTGCCAGCAGACCCGATGGGGGGGGAGAGCAGTACTTC
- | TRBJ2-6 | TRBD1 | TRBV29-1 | CSVRDSTGANVLTF | TGCAGCGTCCGGGACAGCACTGGGGCCAACGTCCTGACTTTC
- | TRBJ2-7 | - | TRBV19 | CASSIRGYEQYF | TGTGCCAGTAGTATAAGGGGCTACGAGCAGTACTTC
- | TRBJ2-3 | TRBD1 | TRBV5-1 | CASSSPGGQRVRDTQYF | TGCGCCAGCAGCAGCCCAGGGGGCCAAAGGGTACGGGATACGCAGTATTTT
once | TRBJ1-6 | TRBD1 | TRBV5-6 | CASRLGTGGRSPLHF | TGTGCCAGCAGGCTAGGGACAGGGGGCAGATCACCCCTCCACTTT
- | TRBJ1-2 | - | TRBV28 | CASSADSYGYTF | TGTGCCAGCAGTGCGGACTCCTATGGCTACACCTTC
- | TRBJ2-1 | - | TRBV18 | CASSPFPSSYNEQFF | TGTGCCAGCTCACCTTTTCCGAGCTCCTACAATGAGCAGTTCTTC
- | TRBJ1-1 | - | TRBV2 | CASSTPGALNTEAFF | TGTGCCAGCAGTACTCCGGGAGCCTTGAACACTGAAGCTTTCTTT
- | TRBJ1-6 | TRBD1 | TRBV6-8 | CASSQPGQGKVMVDSPLHF | TGTGCCAGCAGCCAGCCGGGACAGGGGAAAGTTATGGTGGATTCACCCCTCCACTTT
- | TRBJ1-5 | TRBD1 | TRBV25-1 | CASSSTGGQPQHF | TGTGCCAGCAGTTCGACAGGGGGACAGCCCCAGCATTTT
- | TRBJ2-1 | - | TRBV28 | CASSLSHLSSYNEQFF | TGTGCCAGCAGTTTGTCACACCTGAGCTCCTACAATGAGCAGTTCTTC
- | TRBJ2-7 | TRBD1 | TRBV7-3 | CASSLSHRGPEQYF | TGTGCCAGCAGCTTAAGCCACAGGGGTCCCGAGCAGTACTTC
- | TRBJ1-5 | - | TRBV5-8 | CASSLELGTSNQPQHF | TGTGCCAGCAGCTTGGAGCTGGGGACGAGCAATCAGCCCCAGCATTTT
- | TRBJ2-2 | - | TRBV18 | CASSPTRVSNTGELFF | TGTGCCAGCTCACCCACTCGGGTCTCGAACACCGGGGAGCTGTTTTTT
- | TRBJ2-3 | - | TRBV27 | CASSLMGDTQYF | TGTGCCAGCAGTCTGATGGGAGATACGCAGTATTTT
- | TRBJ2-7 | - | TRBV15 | CATSRDSEGPPYEQYF | TGTGCCACCAGCAGAGATAGTGAGGGGCCTCCCTACGAGCAGTACTTC
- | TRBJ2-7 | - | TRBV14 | CASSQPKGFPTYEQYF | TGTGCCAGCAGCCAACCAAAGGGTTTTCCAACCTACGAGCAGTACTTC
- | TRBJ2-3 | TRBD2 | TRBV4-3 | CASSQVAGAPDTQYF | TGCGCCAGCAGCCAAGTAGCGGGAGCCCCAGATACGCAGTATTTT
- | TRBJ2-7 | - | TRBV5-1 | CASSSQLQKPQYF | TGCGCCAGCAGCTCACAGCTCCAAAAACCTCAGTACTTC
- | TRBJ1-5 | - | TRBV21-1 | CASSKRQGDQPQHF | TGTGCCAGCAGCAAACGACAGGGAGATCAGCCCCAGCATTTT